These 25 T cell receptor beta chains share one sample of origin, sequenced in a study of vaccination and CD4 T cells after COVID-19. These receptors' targets are unknown. The study sequenced cultured CD4+ T cell DNA using the Oncomine TCR Beta short-read assay. TCRdb re-called the PCR reads with MiXCR, one entry per CDR3 protein. This table holds around 20,000 distinct CDR3 sequences, under 80% found once. The treatment was: 10-day PBMC culture with coronavirus spike peptide pools or control peptides (ViraFEST assay). The sequenced sample consisted of CD4+ T cells from blood, cultured in vitro. The receptors come from a human donor who had recovered from COVID-19.

V usage is TRBV24-1 and J usage is TRBJ1-1, with D unresolved. This CDR3 spans 11 amino acids. The germline V gene encodes CDR1 KGHDR and CDR2 SFDVKD. V gave up 6 bases and J gave up 1 base, with 2 bases separating them. The CDR3 is CATSKNTEAFF. As DNA, the CDR3 is TGTGCCACCAGTAAGAACACTGAAGCTTTCTTT.

This clonotype appeared a single time. The chain carries TRBV19 and TRBJ1-5, with no clear D. V was clipped by 1 base and J by 2 bases, with 9 bases between them. CDR1 and CDR2 (germline): LNHDA, SQIVND (reference sequence). The CDR3 has 15 amino acids. The DNA for the CDR3 is TGTGCCAGTAGTATAGGTCGGGGTGGCAATCAGCCCCAGCATTTT. It yields the protein CASSIGRGGNQPQHF. The complete variable domain, with remaining parts taken from reference TRBV19 and TRBJ1-5, reads DGGITQSPKYLFRKEGQNVTLSCEQNLNHDAMYWYRQDPGQGLRLIYYSQIVNDFQKGDIAEGYSVSREKKESFPLTVTSAQKNPTAFYLCASSIGRGGNQPQHFGDGTRLSIL.

This chain links TRBV7-2 with TRBJ1-2; the D is unclear. Germline V CDR1 and CDR2: SGHTA, FQGNSA. This CDR3 contains 16 residues. The V gene lost 1 base and the J gene lost 4 bases, with 16 bases spanning the gap. The CDR3 region is CASSLVGREGTYGYTF. The CDR3 region has the DNA TGTGCCAGCAGCTTAGTAGGGCGGGAAGGAACCTATGGCTACACCTTC.

V gene TRBV7-9 combines with J gene TRBJ1-4, with a weak D call TRBD1 (6 bases). Between the trimmed V and J ends, which lost 5 bases and 6 bases, there was a span of 13 bases. The CDR3 sequence is 14 residues long. The germline CDR1 and CDR2 sequences are SEHNR and FQNEAQ (reference sequence). CDR3 protein: CASSQGKGDEKLFF. The DNA of the CDR3 is TGTGCCAGCAGCCAAGGAAAGGGGGATGAAAAACTGTTTTTT. The whole variable domain, remainder taken from reference TRBV7-9 and TRBJ1-4, is DTGVSQNPRHKITKRGQNVTFRCDPISEHNRLYWYRQTLGQGPEFLTYFQNEAQLEKSRLLSDRFSAERPKGSFSTLEIQRTEQGDSAMYLCASSQGKGDEKLFFGSGTQLSVL.

The rearrangement links TRBV20-1 to TRBJ1-4; TRBD1 matches 7 bases. The CDR3 contains 15 residues. J gave up 5 bases and V 0 bases, and 6 bases lay outside the gene matches. CDR1 is DFQATT, CDR2 SNEGSKA, per germline (reference sequence). The CDR3 reads CSARERDSGNEKLFF. In DNA form, the CDR3 reads TGCAGTGCTAGAGAACGGGACAGCGGGAATGAAAAACTGTTTTTT.

On this clonotype: The DNA is left out, because the CDR3 cannot be placed on it with certainty; the CDR3 is given as TCRdb lists it. This sequence joins TRBV15 and TRBJ1-1. The CDR3 is 18 residues long, ends included. The germline V gene encodes CDR1 LNHNV and CDR2 YYDKDF (reference sequence). This CDR3 is CATSRGSFFGRMNTEAFF.

The rearrangement links TRBV20-1 to TRBJ1-4; 7 bases map to TRBD1. The V segment lost 5 bases and the J segment 5 bases; nucleotides outside the gene matches: 14. In germline, CDR1 is DFQATT, CDR2 SNEGSKA (reference sequence). The length of the CDR3 is 16 residues. CDR3 coding DNA: TGCAGTGCTCGACAGGGAGGGTCAACTTCGAATGAAAAACTGTTTTTT. Translation gives CSARQGGSTSNEKLFF.

The rearrangement links TRBV5-1 to TRBJ1-2; the D is unclear. The ends were cut back, 4 bases at V and 7 bases at J, with 17 bases in the middle. Looked up from germline, CDR1 is SGHRS and CDR2 is YFSETQ. The CDR3 runs to 14 residues. The CDR3 nucleotides read TGCGCCAGCAGCCTTCTCACGGGCGATGGTGGCTACACCTTC. Translated: CASSLLTGDGGYTF.

This chain joins TRBV19 and TRBJ1-2; D uncertain. Germline values: CDR1 LNHDA, CDR2 SQIVND (reference sequence). The ends were cut back, 0 bases at V and 8 bases at J, with 10 bases in the middle. The CDR3 sequence is 13 residues long. CDR3 nucleotide sequence: TGTGCCAGTAGTATAGATCAAATCGGCGGCTACACCTTC. This translates into CASSIDQIGGYTF.

This chain links TRBV5-5 with TRBJ2-1, with D unresolved. Germline V gene lookup returns CDR1 SGHKS and CDR2 YYEKEE (reference sequence). V lost 1 base and J 0 bases, leaving 8 bases between the germline ends. The CDR3 length is 15 residues. In DNA form, the CDR3 reads TGTGCCAGCAGCTTGAGTGTCTACTCCTACAATGAGCAGTTCTTC. Translating it yields CASSLSVYSYNEQFF.

This clonotype was seen more than once but under ten times. The CDR3 loop reads CASSLNTGSSYGYTF. CDR3 sequence (DNA): TGTGCCAGCAGCCTAAACACAGGGTCGAGCTATGGCTACACCTTC. The rearrangement links TRBV11-2 to TRBJ1-2; the D gene is possibly TRBD1 (6 bases). The CDR3 covers 15 residues. Germline CDR1 is SGHAT and CDR2 is FQNNGV. Trimming pared 5 bases from V and 4 bases from J, leaving 17 bases between.

The CDR3 loop is CASSLALGRNQPQHF. CDR3 bases: TGTGCCAGCAGTTTAGCGCTAGGGAGGAATCAGCCCCAGCATTTT. The chain uses TRBV12-3 or TRBV12-4 and TRBJ1-5; no clear D. The CDR3 is made up of 15 amino acids. V was pared by 0 bases and J by 4 bases, with 10 bases between.

This chain connects TRBV28 to TRBJ1-2; possible D gene TRBD1, 5 bases. The CDR3 spans 15 residues. V lost 2 bases and J 5 bases, leaving 15 bases between the germline ends. From germline, CDR1 is MDHEN and CDR2 SYDVKM. The DNA for the CDR3 is TGTGCCAGCAGTTTAGGGGGTGTAAGGGCTTATGGCTACACCTTC. As protein: CASSLGGVRAYGYTF.

The chain links TRBV25-1 to TRBJ2-3; the D is unclear. Germline CDR1 is MGHDK and CDR2 is SYGVNS. This CDR3 has 12 amino acids. V shed 7 bases and J shed 6 bases, with 11 bases lying between them. This CDR3 reads CASTLTGDTQYF. The CDR3 DNA reads TGTGCCAGCACCCTGACCGGGGATACGCAGTATTTT.

The gene calls are TRBV6-5 and TRBJ1-2; 9 nucleotides align to TRBD1. Per germline, CDR1 MNHEY and CDR2 SVGAGI. Trimming removed 4 bases from V and 3 bases from J; junction bases left unmatched: 0. The CDR3 totals 13 residues. The CDR3 is CASSWDRDYGYTF. CDR3 nucleotides: TGTGCCAGCAGTTGGGACAGGGACTATGGCTACACCTTC.

The rearrangement joins TRBV7-2 to TRBJ1-4; no clear D gene. Germline CDR1 is SGHTA and CDR2 is FQGNSA. Trimming took off 4 bases at V and 10 bases at J, with 13 bases between the two ends. The CDR3 runs to 13 residues. The DNA of the CDR3 is TGTGCCAGCAGCTCCCCTCCCTCAGGAAAACTGTTTTTT. This gives the protein CASSSPPSGKLFF.

The chain links TRBV12-3 or TRBV12-4 to TRBJ1-3; D is undetermined. V was trimmed by 6 bases and J by 8 bases, leaving 20 bases between them. The CDR3 sequence is 15 residues long. CDR3 coding DNA: TGTGCCAGCAGCCGCCCTGAGGCCCCTGGCCACACCATATATTTT. It translates to CASSRPEAPGHTIYF.

The chain employs TRBV15 and TRBJ2-4, with D tentatively TRBD2 (5 bases). Trimming took 5 bases from V and 9 from J, leaving 20 bases between them. Germline V gives CDR1 LNHNV, CDR2 YYDKDF (reference sequence). This CDR3 comprises 15 residues. The CDR3 sequence: CATSGPTGLFRIQYF. The DNA for the CDR3 is TGTGCCACCAGCGGACCGACGGGGTTATTCCGCATTCAGTACTTC.

This clonotype has just one count. The chain links TRBV5-6 to TRBJ1-2, with 9 bases fitting TRBD1. J lost 0 bases, V lost 3 bases, and 6 bases had no gene match. The CDR3 totals 16 residues. Germline loops: CDR1 SGHDT, CDR2 YYEEEE. The CDR3 DNA follows: TGTGCCAGCAGCTCGGGACAGGGAGTAGCTAACTATGGCTACACCTTC. Amino acids: CASSSGQGVANYGYTF.

This clonotype was found a few times. This sequence joins TRBV7-2 and TRBJ1-2; 9 nucleotides agree with TRBD1. This CDR3 region has 15 residues. V gave up 4 bases and J gave up 8 bases; unmatched junction bases: 11. The V gene's germline CDR1 is SGHTA and CDR2 FQGNSA. CDR3: CASSSQGQGGGGYTF. The CDR3 DNA follows: TGTGCCAGCAGCTCGCAGGGACAGGGCGGCGGGGGCTACACCTTC.

V usage is TRBV20-1 and J usage is TRBJ2-7, with 7 positions matching TRBD1. The CDR3 sequence is 16 residues long. V lost 3 bases, J lost 3 bases, and 14 bases stayed unmatched. Germline V CDR1 and CDR2: DFQATT, SNEGSKA (reference sequence). DNA for the CDR3: TGCAGTGCTAGTCCCCTTGGACAGGCCCCGGGCTACGAGCAGTACTTC. This encodes CSASPLGQAPGYEQYF.

The chain employs TRBV15 and TRBJ2-1, with TRBD2 as a possible D gene (6 bases). Germline CDR1 is LNHNV and CDR2 is YYDKDF (reference sequence). This CDR3 comprises 15 residues. V was clipped by 8 bases and J by 9 bases, with 23 bases between them. The DNA for the CDR3 is TGTGCCACCCGGGTGATAGGGGAGTTGGAGGGTGAGCAGTTCTTC. Protein: CATRVIGELEGEQFF.

The V gene is TRBV28, the J gene TRBJ1-2; 8 bases agree with TRBD1. The ends lost 1 base at V and 8 bases at J; junction bases unmatched: 18. The germline V gene has CDR1 MDHEN and CDR2 SYDVKM. This CDR3 contains 18 residues. CDR3 DNA: TGTGCCAGCAGTTTATTATTGTGGGACAGGAGCGAGGGGAGGGGCTACACCTTC. Amino acid sequence: CASSLLLWDRSEGRGYTF.

The chain recombines TRBV5-4 with TRBJ1-2; 8 nucleotides agree with TRBD1. J lost 4 bases, V lost 4 bases, and 6 bases had no gene match. The CDR3 totals 14 residues. CDR1 is SGHNT, CDR2 YYREEE, per germline (reference sequence). CDR3 sequence reads: CASSLGTGAYGYTF. In DNA, the CDR3 is TGTGCCAGCAGCCTGGGGACAGGCGCCTATGGCTACACCTTC.

The chain uses TRBV6-2 or TRBV6-3 and TRBJ2-7; tentative D call: TRBD1 (5 bases). CDR3 length: 13 residues. Trimming took off 4 bases at V and 0 bases at J, with 7 bases between the two ends. Germline V lookup: CDR1 MNHEY, CDR2 SVGEGT. CDR3 protein: CASSSTDSYEQYF. The DNA of the CDR3 is TGTGCCAGCAGTTCGACAGACTCCTACGAGCAGTACTTC.